A selection of T cell receptor beta chains follows, all from one sample in a study of blood T cell repertoires in COVID-19. TCRdb's copy holds only in-frame clones and misses some; the assay was immunoSEQ multiplex PCR. The table records over 250,000 clones, 75% to 90% of them present only once. Material: peripheral blood. The receptors shown here come from a woman in her 50s with COVID-19, enrolled during active disease. Both conserved end residues are part of each CDR3. A D gene is named only where the DNA matches it firmly. Not all rows give a size; the values are once, few, many and, for expanded clones, a class.

>TRBD2|TRBJ2-1|TRBV4-3|NA
TGCGCCAGCAGCCAATGGACTAGCGTAAACAATGAGCAGTTCTTC
CASSQWTSVNNEQFF
>TRBD1|TRBJ1-2|TRBV10-3|NA
TGTGCCATCAGTGAGTCCGTTTCGGAGACGTACAGGGGGCTTTGGGGCTACACCTTC
CAISESVSETYRGLWGYTF
>NA|TRBJ1-5|TRBV2|NA
TGTGCCAGCAGGCATTCAGGGTGGGGAACTCAGCCCCAGCATTTT
CASRHSGWGTQPQHF
>TRBD2|TRBJ2-7|TRBV13|NA
TGTGCCAGCAGCTCCCCCGGGACTAGCGGGAGCTACGAGCAGTACTTC
CASSSPGTSGSYEQYF
>NA|TRBJ2-2|TRBV3-1/TRBV3-2|NA
TGTGCCAGCAGCCAGAGCTCCACCACTTCCGGGGAGCTGTTTTTT
CASSQSSTTSGELFF
>TRBD2|TRBJ2-6|TRBV19|once
TGTGCCAGTAGTATTAGCGGGGGGGGCTCTGGGGCCAACGTCCTGACTTTC
CASSISGGGSGANVLTF
>TRBD2|TRBJ2-2|TRBV4-1|NA
TGCGCCAGCAGCCAAGAAGGGACTAGCGGGAGCCCCGCAGGCGGGGAGCTGTTTTTT
CASSQEGTSGSPAGGELFF
>TRBD1|TRBJ1-5|TRBV6-2/TRBV6-3|NA
TGTGCCAGCAGTTCGGGACAGGGTAAAAGTATCAGCAATCAGCCCCAGCATTTT
CASSSGQGKSISNQPQHF
>NA|TRBJ2-2|TRBV11-3|NA
TGTGCCAGCAGCTCGCAGGGGTACACCGGGGAGCTGTTTTTT
CASSSQGYTGELFF
>TRBD1|TRBJ2-7|TRBV6-2/TRBV6-3|NA
TGTGCCAGCAGTTACACGACAGGGGCGGTTGTCTCTCCCTACGAGCAGTACTTC
CASSYTTGAVVSPYEQYF
>TRBD1|TRBJ1-1|TRBV15|NA
TGTGCCACCAGCAGAGATAAGGGGGCGGGTACTGAAGCTTTCTTT
CATSRDKGAGTEAFF
>TRBD1|TRBJ1-1|TRBV19|NA
TGTGCCAGTAGTATAGGGACAGGGAGCCCCATGAACACTGAAGCTTTCTTT
CASSIGTGSPMNTEAFF
>TRBD2|TRBJ2-2|TRBV5-4|NA
TGTGCCAGCAGCCTACGACTAGCGGGAGGTGGGGAGCTGTTTTTT
CASSLRLAGGGELFF
>TRBD1|TRBJ1-1|TRBV30|NA
TGTGCCTGGAGTCCGCTCAGGGGGCGGAAAGCTTTCTTT
CAWSPLRGRKAFF
>TRBD1|TRBJ1-4|TRBV28|NA
TGTGCCAGCAGTTCACCGGACAGGAATGAAAAACTGTTTTTT
CASSSPDRNEKLFF
>TRBD2|TRBJ2-1|TRBV7-3|NA
TGTGCCAGCAGCCCCCGAGGGACTAGCGGCTCCTACAATGAGCAGTTCTTC
CASSPRGTSGSYNEQFF
>NA|TRBJ2-7|TRBV13|NA
TGTGCCAGCAGCATAAATGCCTACGAGCAGTACTTC
CASSINAYEQYF
>NA|TRBJ2-7|TRBV7-2|NA
TGTGCCAGCAGCCCCCGGGACTCCGCCTACGAGCAGTACTTC
CASSPRDSAYEQYF
>TRBD2|TRBJ2-1|TRBV24-1|NA
TGTGCCACCAGTGAGGTAGCGGGAGTACAGGACAATGAGCAGTTCTTC
CATSEVAGVQDNEQFF
>TRBD2|TRBJ2-1|TRBV4-1|NA
TGCGCCAGCAGCCCACTAGCGGCTAACAATGAGCAGTTCTTC
CASSPLAANNEQFF
>NA|TRBJ1-5|TRBV19|NA
TGTGCCAGTAGTATAGTGGGGGGTCAGCCCCAGCATTTT
CASSIVGGQPQHF
>NA|TRBJ1-1|TRBV3-1/TRBV3-2|NA
TGTGCCAGCAGCCAGCCCCGGGGAAAGAACACTGAAGCTTTCTTT
CASSQPRGKNTEAFF
>NA|TRBJ2-7|TRBV4-1|NA
TGCGCCAGCAGCCATCCGGTTCATACGGGAAACACCCCGGGGGAGCAGTACTTC
CASSHPVHTGNTPGEQYF